Below are 29 T cell receptor beta chains sequenced from a single sample in a study of blood T cells in healthy people across ages. Sample-barcoded 5' priming and a J-beta primer mix drove a second PCR of roughly 7 to 11 cycles. TCRdb reprocessed the 5' RACE reads with MiXCR, giving one entry per CDR3 protein. The table has hundreds of thousands of distinct CDR3 sequences, about 51% seen once. The specimen sequenced was blood. These receptors originate from a woman over 75 in good health.

V usage is TRBV5-6 and J usage is TRBJ2-1, with D perhaps TRBD1 or TRBD2 (5 bases each). V lost 0 bases and J 3 bases, leaving 13 bases between the germline ends. Per the germline V gene, CDR1 is SGHDT and CDR2 is YYEEEE. There are 16 residues in the CDR3. CDR3 sequence reads: CASSLDSGRIYNEQFF. CDR3 in DNA: TGTGCCAGCAGCTTGGATTCGGGACGGATCTACAATGAGCAGTTCTTC.

This clonotype has a single count. The chain carries TRBV13 and TRBJ2-7; TRBD2 is a possible D gene (6 bases). CDR1 is PRHDT and CDR2 is FYEKMQ in the germline V gene (reference sequence). V lost 0 bases, J lost 4 bases, and 10 bases lay in between. This CDR3 region has 14 residues. The CDR3 DNA reads TGTGCCAGCAGCTTAGGGGGACTTAAATACGAGCAGTACTTC. Translation: CASSLGGLKYEQYF.

This clonotype was picked up many times. V and J are TRBV5-1 and TRBJ2-1; D unresolved. Germline V gives CDR1 SGHRS, CDR2 YFSETQ. With 0 bases removed from V and 10 bases from J, the gap between germline ends came to 14 bases. There are 14 residues in the CDR3. CDR3 coding DNA: TGCGCCAGCAGCTTGGCCGGCAGGCGGACCGAGCAGTTCTTC. Encoded protein: CASSLAGRRTEQFF.

The chain carries TRBV7-9 and TRBJ2-4, with D perhaps given as TRBD1 or TRBD2 (5 bases each). The germline V gene encodes CDR1 SEHNR and CDR2 FQNEAQ (reference sequence). V was trimmed by 4 bases and J by 7 bases, leaving 17 bases between them. The CDR3 spans 15 residues. The CDR3 coding sequence is TGTGCCAGCAGCTCAGTAAAGGGACCTCTGAACATTCAGTACTTC. Translated: CASSSVKGPLNIQYF.

This clonotype is a singleton in its sample. The genes are TRBV5-1 and TRBJ1-2, with 7 bases lining up with TRBD1. This CDR3 is built from 17 residues. V trimming: 1 base; J trimming: 2 bases; junction bases outside the gene matches: 11. The germline V gene has CDR1 SGHRS and CDR2 YFSETQ. The CDR3 DNA reads as TGCGCCAGCAGCTTGTATTATCGGACAGGCTCGAACTATGGCTACACCTTC. Translation gives CASSLYYRTGSNYGYTF.

This clonotype was detected ten times or more. The rearrangement links TRBV7-9 to TRBJ2-7, with 7 nucleotides matching TRBD1. Germline CDR1 is SEHNR and CDR2 is FQNEAQ (reference sequence). The CDR3 is 12 residues long. Trimming at V came to 1 base and at J to 11 bases, leaving 5 bases not matched to a gene. CDR3 bases: TGTGCCAGCAGCTTAGAAGACAGGGCGGAGTACTTC. This gives the protein CASSLEDRAEYF.

This clonotype showed up just a few times. The chain combines TRBV29-1 with TRBJ1-1; D is undetermined. V lost 3 bases and J 3 bases, leaving 8 bases between the germline ends. From germline, CDR1 is SQVTM and CDR2 ANQGSEA. The CDR3 loop spans 12 amino acids. The CDR3 sequence is CSVDPADTEAFF. The CDR3 coding sequence is TGCAGCGTTGATCCGGCCGACACTGAAGCTTTCTTT.

CDR3: CASSLPPEGRTDTQYF. The CDR3 DNA reads TGTGCCAGCAGCTTACCCCCGGAGGGGCGCACAGATACGCAGTATTTT. This chain uses TRBV11-2 with TRBJ2-3, with D possibly being TRBD2 (6 bases). The CDR3 has 16 amino acids. Trimming took off 2 bases at V and 1 base at J, with 13 bases between the two ends. Germline V gene lookup returns CDR1 SGHAT and CDR2 FQNNGV.

About this clonotype itself: At one of its ends the junction is not consistent with the germline gene, which may arise from a read error. The chain joins TRBV7-9 to TRBJ2-2; TRBD2 matches 11 bases. In germline, CDR1 is SEHNR, CDR2 FQNEAQ (reference sequence). The CDR3 sequence is 15 residues long. Here the CDR3 reads CASTLTSGNAGELFF. CDR3 in DNA: TGTGCCAGCACCCTGACTAGCGGGAACGCCGGGGAGCTGTTTTTT.

The CDR3 sequence: CSAQTPADTQYF. CDR3 coding DNA: TGCAGTGCTCAAACTCCCGCAGATACGCAGTATTTT. V usage is TRBV20-1 and J usage is TRBJ2-3; D gene ambiguous. Trimming left V 5 bases short and J 4 bases short, with 10 bases between. The germline gives CDR1 DFQATT, CDR2 SNEGSKA (reference sequence). This CDR3 is built from 12 residues.

The chain recombines TRBV27 with TRBJ2-7; D is possibly TRBD1 (6 bases). Per the germline V gene, CDR1 is MNHEY and CDR2 is SMNVEV (reference sequence). The germline V and J ends were trimmed by 3 bases and 2 bases, with 11 bases remaining between them. The CDR3 is made up of 14 amino acids. The CDR3 DNA is TGTGCCAGCAGTTTCGGGACAAATACCTACGAGCAGTACTTC. Its translation: CASSFGTNTYEQYF.

The chain recombines TRBV6-1 with TRBJ1-2, with D maybe TRBD1 (6 bases). V lost 0 bases and J lost 6, with 14 bases in between. CDR1 is MNHNS and CDR2 is SASEGT in the germline V gene. The CDR3 contains 15 residues. The CDR3 DNA is TGTGCCAGCAGTGAAGCCGGGACGGAGGGGGATGGCTACACCTTC. Translated: CASSEAGTEGDGYTF.

This clonotype has ten or more counts. The chain recombines TRBV7-2 with TRBJ2-1; TRBD1 aligns across 11 bases. CDR3 size: 15 residues. CDR1 and CDR2 (germline): SGHTA, FQGNSA. Trimming cost V 7 bases and J 9 bases; bases outside gene matches: 11. In DNA form, the CDR3 reads TGTGCCAGCAACCCGGACAGGGGGCGGGTGAGTGAGCAGTTCTTC. This codes for CASNPDRGRVSEQFF.

This chain links TRBV5-1 with TRBJ2-2; no reliable D call. Germline CDR1 and CDR2: SGHRS and YFSETQ. Trimming removed 2 bases at V and 0 bases at J, with 5 bases between. The CDR3 totals 14 residues. DNA for the CDR3: TGCGCCAGCAGCTTATACTCGAACACCGGGGAGCTGTTTTTT. Amino acid sequence: CASSLYSNTGELFF.

This chain uses TRBV9 with TRBJ2-5, with D hard to call. The germline gives CDR1 SGDLS, CDR2 YYNGEE. The germline V and J ends were trimmed by 0 bases and 1 base, with 16 bases remaining between them. The CDR3 runs 17 residues. CDR3 loop: CASSVAMVGSGQETQYF. The CDR3 DNA sequence: TGTGCCAGCAGCGTAGCTATGGTGGGGTCCGGCCAAGAGACCCAGTACTTC.

CDR3 sequence: CASSTPRGGETQYF. DNA of the CDR3: TGTGCCAGCAGCACCCCTAGAGGGGGAGAGACCCAGTACTTC. V usage is TRBV7-8 and J usage is TRBJ2-5; D is possibly TRBD1 (6 bases). Germline V gene lookup returns CDR1 SGHVS and CDR2 FQNEAQ. The CDR3 contains 14 residues. Deletions cut 5 bases from V and 4 bases from J, with 14 bases between.

The J gene is TRBJ2-5, the V gene TRBV5-1, with no clear D. In germline, CDR1 is SGHRS, CDR2 YFSETQ. The CDR3 extends over 14 amino acids. Trimming removed 1 base from V and 2 bases from J, with 9 bases in between. CDR3 nucleotide sequence: TGCGCCAGCAGCTTGAGGGCACCTCAAGAGACCCAGTACTTC. It specifies CASSLRAPQETQYF.

This chain links TRBV29-1 with TRBJ2-7; a weak D match, TRBD2 (6 bases). V shed 4 bases and J shed 1 base, with 14 bases lying between them. CDR3 length: 14 amino acids. From germline, CDR1 is SQVTM and CDR2 ANQGSEA. The CDR3 DNA is TGCAGCGTTGGAGGCGCAGGGACTTCCTACGAGCAGTACTTC. Translating gives CSVGGAGTSYEQYF.

This chain connects TRBV7-2 to TRBJ1-2; TRBD1 might be the D (5 bases). This CDR3 is built from 14 residues. Deletions cut 2 bases from V and 8 bases from J, with 15 bases between. Germline V CDR1 and CDR2: SGHTA, FQGNSA. This CDR3 reads CASSLFLPDTGYTF. In nucleotides, the CDR3 is TGTGCCAGCAGCTTATTCCTCCCGGACACCGGCTACACCTTC. The full variable domain, rest sourced from reference TRBV7-2 and TRBJ1-2, is GAGVSQSPSNKVTEKGKDVELRCDPISGHTALYWYRQSLGQGLEFLIYFQGNSAPDKSGLPSDRFSAERTGGSVSTLTIQRTQQEDSAVYLCASSLFLPDTGYTFGSGTRLTVV.

The rearrangement uses TRBV3-1 and TRBJ2-6; D is perhaps TRBD2 (5 bases). CDR1 LGHDT and CDR2 YNNKEL come from the germline V gene (reference sequence). V dropped 8 bases and J dropped 4 bases, with 15 bases sitting between them. This CDR3 spans 15 amino acids. The CDR3 DNA sequence: TGTGCCAGCTCCGGGGAGATTAGGGGGGCCAACGTCCTGACTTTC. Its protein is CASSGEIRGANVLTF.

This rearrangement joins TRBV20-1 to TRBJ2-3; D remains unclear. Trimming took 3 bases from V and 0 from J, leaving 10 bases between them. Germline V lookup: CDR1 DFQATT, CDR2 SNEGSKA (reference sequence). There are 14 residues in the CDR3. DNA for the CDR3: TGCAGTGCTAGCGCGATAGCTAGCACAGATACGCAGTATTTT. It specifies CSASAIASTDTQYF.

The chain employs TRBV10-3 and TRBJ2-5; D tentatively fits TRBD1 or TRBD2 (5 bases each). With 10 bases removed from V and 3 bases from J, the gap between germline ends came to 12 bases. The CDR3 runs 12 residues. Looked up from germline, CDR1 is ENHRY and CDR2 is SYGVKD. CDR3 sequence (DNA): TGTGCCACCAGCCTGGGGGAAGAGACCCAGTACTTC. Translation gives CATSLGEETQYF.

A note on this clonotype: A much larger clone differs by one base, so this may be a read error. V is TRBV2 and J is TRBJ2-5; D is ambiguous. CDR3 length: 13 amino acids. Germline lookup yields CDR1 SNHLY and CDR2 FYNNEI. Trimming shortened V by 6 bases and J by 11 bases, and 19 bases separated the two germline ends. CDR3 coding DNA: TGTGCCAGCAGCCCTTCCACTATGGGTGAGCAGTACTTC. Translated, it gives CASSPSTMGEQYF.

Notes on this clonotype: Being one base from a much bigger clone, this may be a read error. The gene calls are TRBV4-1 and TRBJ2-1; D is ambiguous. CDR1 and CDR2 from the germline V gene are MGHRA and YSYEKL. This CDR3 has 15 residues. V lost 3 bases and J 7 bases, leaving 16 bases between the germline ends. CDR3 in DNA: TGCGCCAGCAGCCAGCCTGCGACCCTTACGAATGAGCAGTTCTTC. It encodes CASSQPATLTNEQFF.

The CDR3: CSVEDGGGQPWVKPEAFF. Written as DNA, the CDR3 is TGCAGCGTTGAAGATGGGGGGGGACAGCCCTGGGTAAAGCCTGAAGCTTTCTTT. V is TRBV29-1 and J is TRBJ1-1; TRBD1 agrees at 7 bases. The germline CDR1 and CDR2 sequences are SQVTM and ANQGSEA. Trimming cost V 0 bases and J 6 bases; bases outside gene matches: 19. This CDR3 has 18 residues.

The chain has TRBV6-2 or TRBV6-3 and TRBJ2-4, with no clear D. V was cut by 0 bases and J by 8 bases, with 2 bases left in between. Germline values: CDR1 MNHEY, CDR2 SVGEGT. The CDR3 is 11 amino acids. The CDR3 nucleotides read TGTGCCAGCAGTTACTCGTACATTCAGTACTTC. It codes for CASSYSYIQYF.

This clonotype was recorded a few times. The chain carries TRBV7-9 and TRBJ1-2; possibly TRBD1 for D (5 bases). With 1 base removed from V and 4 bases from J, the gap between germline ends came to 16 bases. This CDR3 spans 16 amino acids. CDR1 SEHNR and CDR2 FQNEAQ come from the germline V gene (reference sequence). The CDR3 sequence is CASSLGGTAIAYGYTF. The CDR3 region has the DNA TGTGCCAGCAGCTTAGGCGGGACGGCGATAGCCTATGGCTACACCTTC.

This clonotype was detected only a few times. The chain links TRBV27 to TRBJ2-4; D is unclear. The CDR3 is made up of 13 amino acids. V was trimmed by 8 bases and J by 2 bases, leaving 10 bases between them. Germline V gene data show CDR1 as MNHEY and CDR2 as SMNVEV (reference sequence). This CDR3 is CASSVGTKNIQYF. The CDR3 nucleotides read TGTGCCAGCTCCGTGGGGACCAAAAACATTCAGTACTTC.

The chain carries TRBV6-5 and TRBJ1-1, with D tentatively TRBD1 (6 bases). The germline CDR1 and CDR2 sequences are MNHEY and SVGAGI. Trimming cost V 8 bases and J 7 bases, with 8 bases left between them. The length of the CDR3 is 10 residues. The CDR3 is CASWGLEAFF. For the CDR3, the DNA is TGTGCCAGCTGGGGGCTTGAAGCTTTCTTT.